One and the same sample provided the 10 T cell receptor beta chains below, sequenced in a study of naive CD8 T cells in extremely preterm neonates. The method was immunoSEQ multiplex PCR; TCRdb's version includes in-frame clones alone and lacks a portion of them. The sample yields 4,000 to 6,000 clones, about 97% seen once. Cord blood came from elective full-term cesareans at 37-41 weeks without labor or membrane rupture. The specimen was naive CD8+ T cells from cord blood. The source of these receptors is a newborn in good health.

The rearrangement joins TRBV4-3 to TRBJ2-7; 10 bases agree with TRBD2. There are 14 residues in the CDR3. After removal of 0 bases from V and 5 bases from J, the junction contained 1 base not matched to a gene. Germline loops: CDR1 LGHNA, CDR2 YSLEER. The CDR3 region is CASSQDGLADEQYF. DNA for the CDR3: TGCGCCAGCAGCCAAGATGGACTAGCGGACGAGCAGTACTTC.

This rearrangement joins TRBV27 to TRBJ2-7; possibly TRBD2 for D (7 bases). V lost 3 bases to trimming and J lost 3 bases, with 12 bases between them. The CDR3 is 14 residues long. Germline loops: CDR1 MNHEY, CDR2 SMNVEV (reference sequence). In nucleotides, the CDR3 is TGTGCCAGCAGTTTGACAGGACTAGGCTACGAGCAGTACTTC. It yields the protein CASSLTGLGYEQYF.

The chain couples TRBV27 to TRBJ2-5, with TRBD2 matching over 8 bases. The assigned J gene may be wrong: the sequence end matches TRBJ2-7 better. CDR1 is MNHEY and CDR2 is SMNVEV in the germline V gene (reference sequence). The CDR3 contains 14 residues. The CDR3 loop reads CASSLGLGAYEQYF. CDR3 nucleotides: TGTGCCAGCAGTTTGGGACTAGGGGCCTACGAGCAGTACTTC.

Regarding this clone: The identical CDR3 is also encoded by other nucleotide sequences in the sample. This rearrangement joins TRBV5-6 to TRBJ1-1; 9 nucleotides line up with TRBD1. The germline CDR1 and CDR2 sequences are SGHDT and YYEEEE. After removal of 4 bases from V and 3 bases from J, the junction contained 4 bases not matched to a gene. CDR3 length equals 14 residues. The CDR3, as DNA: TGTGCCAGCAGCGGGGGACAGGGCGACACTGAAGCTTTCTTT. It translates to CASSGGQGDTEAFF.

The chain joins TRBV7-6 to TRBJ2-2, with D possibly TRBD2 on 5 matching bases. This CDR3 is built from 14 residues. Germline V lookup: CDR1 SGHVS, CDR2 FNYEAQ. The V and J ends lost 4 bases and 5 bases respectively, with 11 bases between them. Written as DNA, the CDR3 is TGTGCCAGCAGCTCACTGGGGAGTACCGGGGAGCTGTTTTTT. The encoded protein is CASSSLGSTGELFF.

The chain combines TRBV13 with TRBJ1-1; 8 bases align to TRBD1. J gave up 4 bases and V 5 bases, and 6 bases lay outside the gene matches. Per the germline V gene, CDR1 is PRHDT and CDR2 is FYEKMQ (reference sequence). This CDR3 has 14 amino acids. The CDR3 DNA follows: TGTGCCAGCAGCCCAGGGGGCCCGATCACTGAAGCTTTCTTT. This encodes CASSPGGPITEAFF.

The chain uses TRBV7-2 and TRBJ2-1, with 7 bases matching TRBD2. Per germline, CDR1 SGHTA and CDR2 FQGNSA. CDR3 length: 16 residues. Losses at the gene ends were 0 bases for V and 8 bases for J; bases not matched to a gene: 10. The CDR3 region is CASSLAGAGYFDEQFF. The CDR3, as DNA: TGTGCCAGCAGCTTAGCAGGAGCGGGGTACTTTGATGAGCAGTTCTTC.

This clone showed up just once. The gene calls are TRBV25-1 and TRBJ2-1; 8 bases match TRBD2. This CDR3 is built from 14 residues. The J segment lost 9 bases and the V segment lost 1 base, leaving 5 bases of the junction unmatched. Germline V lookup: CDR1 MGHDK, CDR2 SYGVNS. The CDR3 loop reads CASSEWEREREQFF. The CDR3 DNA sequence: TGTGCCAGCAGTGAATGGGAGCGGGAGCGTGAGCAGTTCTTC.

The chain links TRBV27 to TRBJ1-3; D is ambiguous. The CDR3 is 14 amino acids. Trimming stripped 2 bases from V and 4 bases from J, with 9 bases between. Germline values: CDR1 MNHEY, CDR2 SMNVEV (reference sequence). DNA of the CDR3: TGTGCCAGCAGTTTAGCGGGGTGGGGAAACACCATATATTTT. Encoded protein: CASSLAGWGNTIYF.

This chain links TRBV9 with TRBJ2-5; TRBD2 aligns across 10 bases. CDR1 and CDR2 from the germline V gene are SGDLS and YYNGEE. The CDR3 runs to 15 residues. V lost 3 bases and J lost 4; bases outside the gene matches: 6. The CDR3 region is CASSAAGGPRETQYF. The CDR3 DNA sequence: TGTGCCAGCAGCGCAGCGGGGGGGCCGCGAGAGACCCAGTACTTC.